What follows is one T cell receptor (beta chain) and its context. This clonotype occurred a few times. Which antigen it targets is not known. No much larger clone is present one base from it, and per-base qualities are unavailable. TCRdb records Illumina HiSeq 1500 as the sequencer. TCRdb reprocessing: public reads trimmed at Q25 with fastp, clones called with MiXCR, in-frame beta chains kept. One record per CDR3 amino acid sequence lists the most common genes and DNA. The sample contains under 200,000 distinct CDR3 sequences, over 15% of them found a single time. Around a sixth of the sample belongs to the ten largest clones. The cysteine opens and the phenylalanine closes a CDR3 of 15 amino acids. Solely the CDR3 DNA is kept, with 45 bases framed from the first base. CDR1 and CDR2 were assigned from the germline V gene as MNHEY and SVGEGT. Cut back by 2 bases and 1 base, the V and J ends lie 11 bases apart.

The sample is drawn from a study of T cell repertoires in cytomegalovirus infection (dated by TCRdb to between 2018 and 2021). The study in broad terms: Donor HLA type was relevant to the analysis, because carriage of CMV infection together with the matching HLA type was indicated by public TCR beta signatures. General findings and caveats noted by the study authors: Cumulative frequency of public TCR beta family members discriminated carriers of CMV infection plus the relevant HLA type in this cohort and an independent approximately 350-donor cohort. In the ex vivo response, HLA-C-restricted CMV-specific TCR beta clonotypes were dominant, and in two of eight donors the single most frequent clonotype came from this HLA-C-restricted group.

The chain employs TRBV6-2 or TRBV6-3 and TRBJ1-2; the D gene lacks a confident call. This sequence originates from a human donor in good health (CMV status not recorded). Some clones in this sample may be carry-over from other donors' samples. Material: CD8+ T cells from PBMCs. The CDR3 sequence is CASSYHPELNYGYTF. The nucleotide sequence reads TGTGCCAGCAGTTACCATCCGGAACTTAACTATGGCTACACCTTC.